This entry describes one TCR beta chain. This sample is drawn from a study of blood T cell repertoires in COVID-19. Study background: In each case, the material was cDNA or gDNA derived from T cells, B-cell-depleted T cells, or PBMCs.

Here immunoSEQ multiplex PCR was the method, and the copy in TCRdb shows in-frame clones only, minus some. The sample yields 130,000 or so clones, around 84% seen once. This CDR3 is 20 amino acids long. The sample consisted of peripheral blood. The chain combines TRBV21-1 with TRBJ1-5; the D call in the table, TRBD1, was not verified against the DNA. TRBV21-1 is a documented pseudogene. The sequence was obtained from a woman aged 80 or over with acute or convalescent COVID-19. As DNA, the CDR3 is TGTGCCAGCAGCAAAAGGAAGCGGGACAGGGCTGTTTTCAGCAATCAGCCCCAGCATTTT. It yields the protein CASSKRKRDRAVFSNQPQHF.